This TCR beta chain was found in a study of blood T cell repertoires in COVID-19. Seattle-derived patients entered the study during active infection and were followed longitudinally. Sequencing was performed with immunoSEQ multiplex PCR; in TCRdb, only in-frame clones are kept and a portion is missing. The top ten clones hold over 0.95% of a sample with roughly 45,000 clones, approximately 93% of them seen once. V lost 6 bases and J 5 bases, leaving 17 bases between the germline ends. Per germline, CDR1 MNHEY and CDR2 SVGAGI. This CDR3 spans 14 amino acids. Source material: peripheral blood. This TCR was sampled from a man in his fifties or sixties with COVID-19, enrolled during active disease. This rearrangement joins TRBV6-5 to TRBJ2-7, with a tentative D call TRBD2 (6 bases). CDR3 in DNA: TGTGCCAGCAGCGTCGGGAGTTCTATCCACGAGCAGTACTTC. This translates into CASSVGSSIHEQYF.